The rows below give T cell receptor beta chains drawn from one sample of a study of CD8+ T cells in alopecia areata. The data were produced by immunoSEQ multiplex PCR, yet TCRdb's version contains in-frame clones alone and is incomplete. The sample lists 200,000 or so clones; 58% were seen once. The specimen comprised CD4+ T cells sorted from blood, sampled at week 24, from a patient treated with tofacitinib. All receptors derive from a human donor with alopecia areata. Both conserved end residues are part of each CDR3. D genes are given only for firm matches. Clone size is not always given. Where it is, it says once, few, many or a class for expanded clones.

.	TRBV9	many	TRBJ2-5	TGTGCCAGCAGCGTAGCACCGACAGCGCAAGAGACCCAGTACTTC	CASSVAPTAQETQYF
.	TRBV5-1	.	TRBJ2-3	TGCGCCAGCAGCTTTACCGGAGAAACGCAGTATTTT	CASSFTGETQYF
.	TRBV19	.	TRBJ1-1	TGTGCCAGTAGTCCCCGGGGACTAGCTGAAGCTTTCTTT	CASSPRGLAEAFF
.	TRBV25-1	.	TRBJ2-1	TGTGCCAGCAGTGTATCGGGAAGCTCCTACAATGAGCAGTTCTTC	CASSVSGSSYNEQFF
.	TRBV5-4	.	TRBJ1-2	TGTGCCAGCAGCTTGGGACCAGTCTATGGCTACACCTTC	CASSLGPVYGYTF
TRBD1	TRBV7-2	.	TRBJ2-2	TGTGCCAGCAGCTCACAGGGGGTTTTAACCGGGGAGCTGTTTTTT	CASSSQGVLTGELFF
TRBD2	TRBV7-2	.	TRBJ2-3	TGTGCCAGCAGCTTAGGCGCTAGCGGGAGTAGTGATACGCAGTATTTT	CASSLGASGSSDTQYF
TRBD1	TRBV5-5	.	TRBJ1-2	TGTGCCAGCAGCTGGACAGGGGAGGAAAGCTACACCTTC	CASSWTGEESYTF
TRBD1	TRBV29-1	.	TRBJ2-5	TGCAGCGTTTCGGGACAGTTCGGAGAGACCCAGTACTTC	CSVSGQFGETQYF
TRBD2	TRBV28	few	TRBJ2-3	TGTGCCAGCAGGGGTTGGACTAGCGGGGAGGTAGATACGCAGTATTTT	CASRGWTSGEVDTQYF
.	TRBV25-1	.	TRBJ2-3	TGTGCCAGCAGTGGGGTCCAGCCTGCAGATACGCAGTATTTT	CASSGVQPADTQYF
TRBD2	TRBV5-1	.	TRBJ2-1	TGCGCCAGCAGCTTAGGGAGCGGGGTCTACAATGAGCAGTTCTTC	CASSLGSGVYNEQFF
TRBD1	TRBV5-1	.	TRBJ2-5	TGCGCCAGCGGACCGGGACAGGGGCTGGGGGAGACCCAGTACTTC	CASGPGQGLGETQYF
.	TRBV7-2	.	TRBJ2-5	TGTGCCAGCAGCTTAGGACCACAAGAGACCCAGTACTTC	CASSLGPQETQYF
TRBD2	TRBV30	.	TRBJ2-7	TGTGCCTGGAGTCCAGACTATACTAGCGGGAGGGGCGAGCAGTACTTC	CAWSPDYTSGRGEQYF
.	TRBV30	few	TRBJ2-7	TGTGCCTGGAGTTCGGACAGCTCCTACGAGCAGTACTTC	CAWSSDSSYEQYF
.	TRBV29-1	few	TRBJ1-2	TGCAGCGTTGGGTTGGCGGGAGGAAACTATGGCTACACCTTC	CSVGLAGGNYGYTF
.	TRBV27	once	TRBJ2-7	.	CASSTSPGLDYEQYF
TRBD1	TRBV6-6	.	TRBJ2-3	TGTGCCAGCAGTTACCCACAGGGGGCGACAGATACGCAGTATTTT	CASSYPQGATDTQYF
.	TRBV23-1	.	TRBJ1-5	TGCGCCAGCAGTCAACGTGATCAGCCCCAGCATTTT	CASSQRDQPQHF
.	TRBV6-6	few	TRBJ2-1	TGTGCCAGCAGTTGGGGGAGGGGGCTGGATGAGCAGTTCTTC	CASSWGRGLDEQFF
TRBD2	TRBV30	.	TRBJ2-3	TGTGCCTGGAGTCCCGGACTAGCATCAGATACGCAGTATTTT	CAWSPGLASDTQYF
TRBD2	TRBV7-6	.	TRBJ2-6	TGTGCCAGCAGCCCACACTCACTAGCGGGGGGATCTGGGGCCAACGTCCTGACTTTC	CASSPHSLAGGSGANVLTF
TRBD1	TRBV28	.	TRBJ2-1	TGTGCCAGCAGTAGGATGGGGACAGGGCCCAATGAGCAGTTCTTC	CASSRMGTGPNEQFF
.	TRBV10-2	.	TRBJ2-7	TGCGCCACCAAAAGACAGGACCACTACGAGCAGTACTTC	CATKRQDHYEQYF
.	TRBV7-9	few	TRBJ2-5	TGTGCCAGCAAGGGGTTGAGGGACTCCAAAGAGACCCAGTACTTC	CASKGLRDSKETQYF
.	TRBV2	.	TRBJ2-1	TGTGCCAGCAGTCTTAAAGTCTGGGGGTTAGGTGAGCAGTTCTTC	CASSLKVWGLGEQFF
TRBD2	TRBV6-6	.	TRBJ2-7	TGTGCCACCCGGGAGGGTCCCAACGAGCAGTACTTC	CATREGPNEQYF